Below, 17 T cell receptor beta chains from the same sample are listed, as sequenced in a study of control samples from healthy donors and cancer patients. Generated by immunoSEQ multiplex PCR, the TCRdb table keeps only in-frame clones and is missing some. The sample has 130,000 or so clones; roughly 94% are singletons. Sequenced: blood. The receptors were gathered from a man between 40 and 49 years old in good health.

This clone appeared once. This chain joins TRBV5-1 and TRBJ1-1; D is undetermined. The CDR3 extends over 14 amino acids. Germline CDR1 SGHRS, CDR2 YFSETQ. Trimming removed 0 bases at V and 1 base at J, with 7 bases between. The CDR3 is CASSLDQKNTEAFF. DNA of the CDR3: TGCGCCAGCAGCTTGGACCAGAAGAACACTGAAGCTTTCTTT.

The chain recombines TRBV5-1 with TRBJ2-1; 10 nucleotides match TRBD2. The V and J ends lost 4 bases and 8 bases, in that order; junction bases with no gene match: 9. CDR1 is SGHRS, CDR2 YFSETQ, per germline. This CDR3 region has 15 residues. CDR3 nucleotides: TGCGCCAGCAGCCGTGGCAGCGGGGGGGCCGATGAGCAGTTCTTC. Amino acids: CASSRGSGGADEQFF.

CDR3 sequence: CASSWASVYEQFF. CDR3 DNA: TGTGCCAGTAGTTGGGCTAGCGTCTATGAGCAGTTCTTC. The chain recombines TRBV19 with TRBJ2-1, with D tentatively TRBD2 (6 bases). Trimming removed 5 bases from V and 8 bases from J, with 13 bases in between. CDR3 length: 13 amino acids. Germline V gene lookup returns CDR1 LNHDA and CDR2 SQIVND (reference sequence).

This chain connects TRBV10-3 to TRBJ2-3; maybe TRBD1 (5 bases). Per germline, CDR1 ENHRY and CDR2 SYGVKD. Trimming stripped 0 bases from V and 8 bases from J, with 9 bases between. CDR3 size: 13 residues. The CDR3 nucleotides read TGTGCCATCAGTGAGTCTCCCCAGGGTACGCAGTATTTT. Protein product: CAISESPQGTQYF.

V gene TRBV19 combines with J gene TRBJ2-7; the match to TRBD1 covers 7 bases. The CDR3 is 13 residues long. The V gene end was trimmed by 4 bases and the J gene end by 2 bases; junction bases not matched to a gene: 2. Germline CDR1 LNHDA, CDR2 SQIVND (reference sequence). CDR3 in DNA: TGTGCCAGTAGTACGGGACAGACCTACGAGCAGTACTTC. It encodes CASSTGQTYEQYF. Filled out from reference TRBV19 and TRBJ2-7, the complete variable domain reads DGGITQSPKYLFRKEGQNVTLSCEQNLNHDAMYWYRQDPGQGLRLIYYSQIVNDFQKGDIAEGYSVSREKKESFPLTVTSAQKNPTAFYLCASSTGQTYEQYFGPGTRLTVT.

The chain couples TRBV29-1 to TRBJ1-1; tentative D call: TRBD1 (6 bases). V was cut by 4 bases and J by 8 bases, with 14 bases left in between. Germline V gives CDR1 SQVTM, CDR2 ANQGSEA. The CDR3 consists of 12 residues. The CDR3 spells CSVGDTGREAFF. CDR3 in DNA: TGCAGCGTTGGGGACACAGGACGGGAAGCTTTCTTT.

V is TRBV11-1 and J is TRBJ1-2; tentative D call: TRBD1 (6 bases). Trimming shortened V by 1 base and J by 6 bases, and 9 bases separated the two germline ends. This CDR3 is built from 13 residues. CDR1 and CDR2 from the germline V gene are SGHAT and FQDESV (reference sequence). The CDR3 sequence: CASSLVAGDGYTF. CDR3 bases: TGTGCCAGCAGCTTAGTGGCAGGGGATGGCTACACCTTC.

J is TRBJ1-2 and V is TRBV9; D not certain. Per the germline V gene, CDR1 is SGDLS and CDR2 is YYNGEE. The CDR3 is made up of 11 amino acids. The V end was cut by 7 bases, the J end by 5 bases, with 9 bases between. The DNA for the CDR3 is TGTGCCAGCCGGGGAGAGTATGGCTACACCTTC. It is translated as CASRGEYGYTF.

CDR3 protein: CASRADRGEQFF. In DNA form, the CDR3 reads TGTGCCAGCAGGGCAGACAGGGGTGAGCAGTTCTTC. The chain recombines TRBV2 with TRBJ2-1; 8 positions match TRBD1. The germline CDR1 and CDR2 sequences are SNHLY and FYNNEI. This CDR3 comprises 12 residues. The V segment lost 6 bases and the J segment 9 bases; nucleotides outside the gene matches: 4.

J is TRBJ1-5 and V is TRBV19; D remains unclear. In germline, CDR1 is LNHDA, CDR2 SQIVND (reference sequence). Between the trimmed V and J ends, which lost 2 bases and 5 bases, there was a span of 4 bases. The CDR3 sequence is 12 residues long. CDR3 DNA sequence: TGTGCCAGTAGTATACCCCATCAGCCCCAGCATTTT. It translates to CASSIPHQPQHF. Based on the CDR3 plus reference TRBV19 and TRBJ1-5, the full variable domain is DGGITQSPKYLFRKEGQNVTLSCEQNLNHDAMYWYRQDPGQGLRLIYYSQIVNDFQKGDIAEGYSVSREKKESFPLTVTSAQKNPTAFYLCASSIPHQPQHFGDGTRLSIL.

This rearrangement joins TRBV6-1 to TRBJ1-4; D not certain. Deletions cut 1 base from V and 5 bases from J, with 14 bases between. CDR1 and CDR2 from the germline V gene are MNHNS and SASEGT. The CDR3 is 16 residues long. The CDR3 DNA reads as TGTGCCAGCAGTGAAGGGAGGGCAGTAAGAAATGAAAAACTGTTTTTT. Translation gives CASSEGRAVRNEKLFF.

The rearrangement joins TRBV9 to TRBJ2-1; D gene uncertain. The CDR3 runs to 13 residues. Germline CDR1 SGDLS, CDR2 YYNGEE. V dropped 2 bases and J dropped 5 bases, with 8 bases sitting between them. The CDR3 loop reads CASSVGPHNEQFF. CDR3 nucleotide sequence: TGTGCCAGCAGCGTTGGGCCTCACAATGAGCAGTTCTTC.

The chain combines TRBV28 with TRBJ2-3; D might be TRBD1 (6 bases). This CDR3 has 14 residues. With 7 bases removed from V and 2 bases from J, the gap between germline ends came to 13 bases. Germline V gene sequence: CDR1 MDHEN, CDR2 SYDVKM. The CDR3 region has the DNA TGTGCCAGCAACTTAAGGACAGACACAGATACGCAGTATTTT. As protein: CASNLRTDTDTQYF.

The genes are TRBV6-1 and TRBJ2-2, with a tentative D call TRBD2 (5 bases). The CDR3 consists of 15 residues. Germline CDR1 is MNHNS and CDR2 is SASEGT. Trimming took off 2 bases at V and 0 bases at J, with 7 bases between the two ends. CDR3 in amino acids: CASSERTPNTGELFF. The DNA of the CDR3 is TGTGCCAGCAGTGAAAGGACTCCGAACACCGGGGAGCTGTTTTTT.

This chain links TRBV19 with TRBJ2-2; 10 bases agree with TRBD2. Unmatched junction bases numbered 10, after V lost 7 bases and J lost 8 bases. CDR1 and CDR2 (germline): LNHDA, SQIVND (reference sequence). CDR3 size: 15 residues. CDR3 nucleotide sequence: TGTGCCAGTACCCTCCTAGCGGGGGCCTGGGGGGAGCTGTTTTTT. This translates into CASTLLAGAWGELFF.

This rearrangement joins TRBV15 to TRBJ2-5; 8 bases are shared with TRBD2. The CDR3 is 15 residues long. The germline gives CDR1 LNHNV, CDR2 YYDKDF (reference sequence). The V gene end was trimmed by 1 base and the J gene end by 4 bases; junction bases not matched to a gene: 5. The CDR3 spells CATSRAREGIETQYF. CDR3 bases: TGTGCCACCAGCAGAGCCCGGGAGGGGATAGAGACCCAGTACTTC.

This clone was seen only once. The DNA for the CDR3 is TGTGCCAGCAGTGAATGGGGGGTCAATCAGCCCCAGCATTTT. Its translation is CASSEWGVNQPQHF. The genes are TRBV6-1 and TRBJ1-5; maybe TRBD1 (5 bases). Trimming took off 2 bases at V and 3 bases at J, with 8 bases between the two ends. Per the germline V gene, CDR1 is MNHNS and CDR2 is SASEGT. The CDR3 contains 14 residues.